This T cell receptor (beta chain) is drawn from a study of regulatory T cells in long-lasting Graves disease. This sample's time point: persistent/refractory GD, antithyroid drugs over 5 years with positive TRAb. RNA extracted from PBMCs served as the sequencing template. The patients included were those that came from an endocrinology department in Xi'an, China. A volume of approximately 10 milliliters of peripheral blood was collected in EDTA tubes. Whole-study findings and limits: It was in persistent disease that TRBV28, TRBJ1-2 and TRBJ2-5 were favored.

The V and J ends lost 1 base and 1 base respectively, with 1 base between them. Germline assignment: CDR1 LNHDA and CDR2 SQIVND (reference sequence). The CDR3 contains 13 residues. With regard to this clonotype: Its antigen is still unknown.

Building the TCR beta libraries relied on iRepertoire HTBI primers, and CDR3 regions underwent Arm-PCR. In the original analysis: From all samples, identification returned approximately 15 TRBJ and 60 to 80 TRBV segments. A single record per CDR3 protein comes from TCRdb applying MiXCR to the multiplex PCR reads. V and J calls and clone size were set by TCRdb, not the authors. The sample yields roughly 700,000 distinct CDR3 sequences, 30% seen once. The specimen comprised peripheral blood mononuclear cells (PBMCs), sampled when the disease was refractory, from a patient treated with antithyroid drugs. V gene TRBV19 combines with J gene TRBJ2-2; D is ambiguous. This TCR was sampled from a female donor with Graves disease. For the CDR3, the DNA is TGTGCCAGTAGTATAGTGAACACCGGGGAGCTGTTTTTT. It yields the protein CASSIVNTGELFF. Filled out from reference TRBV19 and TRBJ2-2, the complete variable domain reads DGGITQSPKYLFRKEGQNVTLSCEQNLNHDAMYWYRQDPGQGLRLIYYSQIVNDFQKGDIAEGYSVSREKKESFPLTVTSAQKNPTAFYLCASSIVNTGELFFGEGSRLTVL.